This T cell receptor beta chain originates from a study of cytomegalovirus exposure and HLA in healthy donors. A note on this clone: No antigen is known for it.

General study points: Among the most significant clusters, several appeared linked to common viral pathogens in a later analysis.

Primers included in the PCR were 60 Vbeta and 13 Jbeta primers. Here immunoSEQ multiplex PCR was the method, and the copy in TCRdb shows in-frame clones only, minus some. The sample has fewer than 90,000 clones, roughly four fifths seen once. The sequence came from a young man in good health and CMV-seronegative. Sequencing used PBMCs.

CDR3 DNA: TGTGCCAGTAGTACACCGGGACAGGGGAAGCAGTACTTC. The encoded protein is CASSTPGQGKQYF. The J gene is TRBJ2-7, the V gene TRBV19; TRBD1 aligns across 10 bases. Germline V lookup: CDR1 LNHDA, CDR2 SQIVND (reference sequence). CDR3 size: 13 residues. J lost 8 bases, V lost 4 bases, and 5 bases had no gene match. Together with reference TRBV19 and TRBJ2-7, the CDR3 gives the full variable domain: DGGITQSPKYLFRKEGQNVTLSCEQNLNHDAMYWYRQDPGQGLRLIYYSQIVNDFQKGDIAEGYSVSREKKESFPLTVTSAQKNPTAFYLCASSTPGQGKQYFGPGTRLTVT.